This TCR beta chain stems from a study of OX40 agonist ivuxolimab in advanced cancers. In the study overall: Ivuxolimab, which targeted the costimulatory receptor OX40 (CD134), was an agonistic, fully human IgG2 monoclonal antibody. Intravenous ivuxolimab was administered to patients every 2 weeks at six dose levels: 0.01, 0.1, 0.3, 1.5, 3 and 10 mg/kg. Among the approximately 50 dose-escalation patients, around 19 had hepatocellular carcinoma, 15 melanoma, 9 renal cell carcinoma and 9 head and neck cancer. A male proportion of approximately 83% and a mean age of approximately 60 years, ranging from about 20 to 79, were recorded for the dose-escalation cohort. Prior anti-PD-1, anti-PD-L1 or anti-CTLA-4 therapy was permitted, and approximately 40% of dose-escalation patients had received checkpoint inhibitors. Three dose-escalation patients achieved partial responses, one with hepatocellular carcinoma and two with cutaneous melanoma. Peripheral TCRbeta sequencing aimed to test whether ivuxolimab altered TCR sequence diversity and caused clonal T-cell expansion. The monotherapy dose-escalation portion (N = 52 patients) of the phase I ivuxolimab trial is reported in the paper. The paper's findings and limits, for the study overall: Clonal expansion of both CD4+ and CD8+ blood T cells was observed from baseline to week 6 at doses 0.1 to 3.0 mg/kg. Low levels of normalized T-cell clonal expansion were also seen in some patients who did not respond. In partial responders in the 0.1-3.0 mg/kg groups, normalized peripheral clonal expansion was found to be among the lowest, especially among CD8+ T cells. The antigen specificity of the peripheral T cells that underwent clonal expansion was not determined. After ivuxolimab, more expanded clones were found on average in CD8+ T cells than in CD4+ T cells.

Genomic DNA was extracted from sorted cells for sequencing of the TCRbeta CDR3 region. TCRbeta CDR3 regions were sequenced using the immunoSEQ Assay. TCRdb stores this immuneACCESS table with in-frame sequences only. Part of the clones is absent; in the studies checked, under half of the shortfall reflects unresolved V genes, and no reason is known for the rest. Within this sample are some 96,000 clones, with around 90% of them counted one time only. The ten largest clones take up approximately 0.54% of the sample. As for this clone: There is no known antigen for this receptor. No much larger clone exists at a distance of one base, and base qualities are not known.

Patients with autoimmune disease history or receiving systemic immunosuppression were excluded from the trial. Peripheral blood for TCR sequencing was collected from all dose cohorts at baseline, on cycle 4 day 1, and on cycle 7 day 1. Samples came from an open-label, multicenter, first-in-human phase I dose-escalation trial of ivuxolimab. Adults with locally advanced or metastatic melanoma, renal cell carcinoma, hepatocellular carcinoma or head and neck squamous cell carcinoma were enrolled in the trial. CD4+ and CD8+ T cells were sorted separately from peripheral blood before TCR sequencing. The sample was CD4+ or CD8+ T cells sorted from blood, taken in a trial of the OX40 agonist ivuxolimab. This TCR was sampled from an adult with an advanced solid tumor such as melanoma, head and neck, liver or kidney cancer.

The DNA sequence is as follows: TGTGCCAGCAGTGAATGGGACAGGGGTCCTTATACGCAGTATTTT. It translates to CASSEWDRGPYTQYF. The receptor chain draws on TRBV6-1 and TRBJ2-3, with TRBD1 matching 10 junction bases. The CDR3 spans 15 residues, from the cysteine through the phenylalanine. Only CDR3 DNA is held: 45 bases, read in frame from base 1. Trimming leaves V shorter by 2 bases and J shorter by 7 bases, with the junction holding 6 bases beyond the gene matches. The germline V gene sets CDR1 to MNHNS and CDR2 to SASEGT.